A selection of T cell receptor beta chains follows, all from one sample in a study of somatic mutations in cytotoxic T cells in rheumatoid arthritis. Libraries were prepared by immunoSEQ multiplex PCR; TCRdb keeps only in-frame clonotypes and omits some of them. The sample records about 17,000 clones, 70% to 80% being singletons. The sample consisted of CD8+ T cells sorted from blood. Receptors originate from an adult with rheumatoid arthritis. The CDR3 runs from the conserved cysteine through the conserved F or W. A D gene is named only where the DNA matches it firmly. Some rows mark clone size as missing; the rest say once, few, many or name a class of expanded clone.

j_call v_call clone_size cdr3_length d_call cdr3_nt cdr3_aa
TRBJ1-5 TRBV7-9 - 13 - TGTGCCAGCAGTGGGGAGGGGAATCAGCCCCAGCATTTT CASSGEGNQPQHF
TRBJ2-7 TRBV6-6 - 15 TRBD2 TGTGCCAGCAGTTACTCTTCTCTAGCGGGATACGAGCAGTACTTC CASSYSSLAGYEQYF
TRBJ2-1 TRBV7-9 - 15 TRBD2 TGTGCCAGCAACGATAGCGGGGACCGGGGCCGAGAGCAGTTCTTC CASNDSGDRGREQFF
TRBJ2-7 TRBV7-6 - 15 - TGTGCCAGCAGCCGCGAGCGGGCATTCTCCTACGAGCAGTACTTC CASSRERAFSYEQYF
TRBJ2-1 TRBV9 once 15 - TGTGCCAGCAGCGTAGGAATGGGCTCCTACAATGAGCAGTTCTTC CASSVGMGSYNEQFF
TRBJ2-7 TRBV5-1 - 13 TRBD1 TGCGCCAGCAGGGACAGGACGGCCTACGAGCAGTACTTC CASRDRTAYEQYF
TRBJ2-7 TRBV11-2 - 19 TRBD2 TGTGCCAGCAGCTTAGATTGGTTAGCGGGGGAGCTCACTACGGGCGAGCAGTACTTC CASSLDWLAGELTTGEQYF
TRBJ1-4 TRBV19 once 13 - TGTGCCAGTAATCCGTCGGCTAATGAAAAACTGTTTTTT CASNPSANEKLFF
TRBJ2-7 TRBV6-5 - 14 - TGTGCCAGCAGTTATGATAACAGCGCCTACGAGCAGTACTTC CASSYDNSAYEQYF
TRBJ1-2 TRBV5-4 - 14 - TGTGCCAGCAGCCAAATCGGAGCTAACTATGGCTACACCTTC CASSQIGANYGYTF
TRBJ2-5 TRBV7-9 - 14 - TGTGCCAGCAGCCTCCGGACAGAACAAGAGACCCAGTACTTC CASSLRTEQETQYF
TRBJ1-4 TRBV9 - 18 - TGTGCCAGCAGCGTCAACCTACGGAGGCCGGAGGAAGATGAAAAACTGTTTTTT CASSVNLRRPEEDEKLFF
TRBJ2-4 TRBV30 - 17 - TGTGCCTGGAGCCGCGGGGCAGGCCATCGGGGCAAAAACATTCAGTACTTC CAWSRGAGHRGKNIQYF
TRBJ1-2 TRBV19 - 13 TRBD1 TGTGCCAGTAGCCTGACAGGGGGCAATGGCTACACCTTC CASSLTGGNGYTF
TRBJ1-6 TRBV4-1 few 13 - TGCGCCAGCAGCCCCTCGGGTATCTCACCCCTCCACTTT CASSPSGISPLHF
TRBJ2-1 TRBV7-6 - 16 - TGTGCCAGCAGCTCAAGGGGGGTTTCCTCCTACAATGAGCAGTTCTTC CASSSRGVSSYNEQFF
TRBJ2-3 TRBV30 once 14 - TGTGCCTGGAGATCAGGGGCCAACACAGATACGCAGTATTTT CAWRSGANTDTQYF
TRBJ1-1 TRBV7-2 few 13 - TGTGCCAGCAGCTTTCTGGGTGAAGGGGGAGCTTTCTTT CASSFLGEGGAFF
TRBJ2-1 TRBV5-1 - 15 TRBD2 TGCGCCAGCAGCTTGGTTGCGGGGGGCAATAATGAGCAGTTCTTC CASSLVAGGNNEQFF
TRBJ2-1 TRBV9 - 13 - TGTGCCAGCAGCGATGGACTCGACAATGAGCAGTTCTTC CASSDGLDNEQFF
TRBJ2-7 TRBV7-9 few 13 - TGTGCCAGCAGCTTAGCATTGGCCTACGAGCAGTACTTC CASSLALAYEQYF
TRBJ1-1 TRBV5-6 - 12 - TGTGCCAGCAGCTTGGGGGACACTGAAGCTTTCTTT CASSLGDTEAFF
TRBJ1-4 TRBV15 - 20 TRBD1 TGTGCCACCAGCAGAGACGGGTCGGGGACAGGGTTATTTGCTAATGAAAAACTGTTTTTT CATSRDGSGTGLFANEKLFF
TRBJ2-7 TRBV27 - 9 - TGTGCCAGGAGGGACCCGGGGCACTTC CARRDPGHF
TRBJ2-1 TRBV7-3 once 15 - TGTGCCAGCAGCTCACAGGGGGGGTTCTACAATGAGCAGTTCTTC CASSSQGGFYNEQFF
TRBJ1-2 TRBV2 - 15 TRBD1 TGTGCCAGCAGCGCCGAGCCGTGGACAGGGCATGGCTACACCTTC CASSAEPWTGHGYTF
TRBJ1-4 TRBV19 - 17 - TGTGCCACCAACCCAGGAGGGGGGCGGTCCCCTAATGAAAAACTGTTTTTT CATNPGGGRSPNEKLFF
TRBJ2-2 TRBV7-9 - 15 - TGTGCCCAAGCCCGACGGAGGGGGAACACCGGGGAGCTGTTTTTT CAQARRRGNTGELFF
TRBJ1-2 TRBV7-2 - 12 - TGTGCCAGCAGCTTAGGGAGGCTGGGTAGTCGTTTC CASSLGRLGSRF
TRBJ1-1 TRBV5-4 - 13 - TGTGCCAGAGAAAGGGGTCTGTGGACTGAAGCTTTCTTT CARERGLWTEAFF
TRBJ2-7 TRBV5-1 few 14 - TGCGCCAGCAGCTTGGCCCCTGGAGGTGGCGAGCAGTACTTC CASSLAPGGGEQYF
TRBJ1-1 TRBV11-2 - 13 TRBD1 TGTGCCAGCAGCCCAGGGACAGCCACTGAAGCTTTCTTT CASSPGTATEAFF
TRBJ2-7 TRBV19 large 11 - TGTGCCAGCTCCCACAGGTACGAGCAGTACTTC CASSHRYEQYF
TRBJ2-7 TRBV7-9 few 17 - TGTGCCAGCAGCACTCACCCGGGACACCCTAACGGCAACGAGCAGTACTTC CASSTHPGHPNGNEQYF
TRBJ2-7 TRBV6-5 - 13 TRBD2 TGTGCCAGCAGTGGGACTAGACCCTACGAGCAGTACTTC CASSGTRPYEQYF
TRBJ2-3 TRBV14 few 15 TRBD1 TGTGCCAGCAGCCAAACCGGGACAGGGTCTCATACGCAGTATTTT CASSQTGTGSHTQYF
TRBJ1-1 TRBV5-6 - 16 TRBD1 TGTGCCAGCAGCTTGGCCCCGGGACAGTCGAACACTGAAGCTTTCTTT CASSLAPGQSNTEAFF
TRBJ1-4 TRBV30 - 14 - TGTGCCTGGAGTGTTTCCAGGGGAAATGAAAAACTGTTTTTT CAWSVSRGNEKLFF
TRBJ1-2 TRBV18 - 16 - TGTGCCAGCTCACCAACTAACAACCCCAGGGGTGATGGCTACACCTTC CASSPTNNPRGDGYTF
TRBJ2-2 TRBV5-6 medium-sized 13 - TGTGCCAGCAGCTTCCAGAACACCGGGGAGCTGTTTTTT CASSFQNTGELFF
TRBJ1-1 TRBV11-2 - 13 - TGTGCCAGCAGCTTATCGCCACTTCGTGAAGCTTTCTTT CASSLSPLREAFF
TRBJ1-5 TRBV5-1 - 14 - TGCGCCAGCAGCTTGGGGGACTCAGATCAGCCCCAGCATTTT CASSLGDSDQPQHF
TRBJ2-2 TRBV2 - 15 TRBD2 TGTGCCAGCAGTCAAAGACTAGCGGGGACCGGGGAGCTGTTTTTT CASSQRLAGTGELFF
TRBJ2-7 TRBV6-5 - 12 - TGTGCCAGCAGGGGAGAGACCTACGAGCAGTACTTC CASRGETYEQYF
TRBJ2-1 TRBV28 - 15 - TGTGCCAGCAGTTTACCCGGGAACTCCTACAATGAGCAGTTCTTC CASSLPGNSYNEQFF
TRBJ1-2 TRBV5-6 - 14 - TGTGCCAGCAGCCCAAATCGTGACCTGTGGGGCTACACCTTC CASSPNRDLWGYTF
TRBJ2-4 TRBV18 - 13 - TGTGCCAGCTCGGCCGGCTCGGGGGACATTCAGTACTTC CASSAGSGDIQYF
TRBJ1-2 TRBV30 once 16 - TGTGCCTGGAGGGGCTGGACAATCCAGGCGCGGTATGGCTACACCTTC CAWRGWTIQARYGYTF
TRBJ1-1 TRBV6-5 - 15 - TGTGCCAGCAGTTACTCGAGGGCAGGGGTAACTGAAGCTTTCTTT CASSYSRAGVTEAFF
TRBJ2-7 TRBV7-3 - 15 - TGTGCCAGCAGCTTATACGCAGGGAGAGACTACGAGCAGTACTTC CASSLYAGRDYEQYF
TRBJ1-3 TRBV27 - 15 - TGTGCCAGCAGTCGTGCGGTGGGCCCTGGAAACACCATATATTTT CASSRAVGPGNTIYF